This entry describes one TCR beta chain. The data originate from a study of blood T cell repertoires in COVID-19. Study in general: PBMCs, B-cell-depleted T cells, or T cells were the source of the cDNA or gDNA that made up the material.

The CDR3 contains 14 residues. Trimming took 5 bases from V and 3 from J, leaving 14 bases between them. Germline V gives CDR1 PRHDT, CDR2 FYEKMQ (reference sequence). Here immunoSEQ multiplex PCR was the method, and the copy in TCRdb shows in-frame clones only, minus some. This sample has more than 200,000 clones; 85% to 90% occur once, and the top ten carry around 4%. V and J are TRBV13 and TRBJ2-7; TRBD2 might be the D (5 bases). The source is a woman between 25 and 40 years old who had recovered from COVID-19. Sequencing used PBMCs or T cells enriched from blood (not recorded which). The CDR3 region is CASSAGRSNYEQYF. CDR3 sequence (DNA): TGTGCCAGCAGCGCTGGGAGAAGTAACTACGAGCAGTACTTC.